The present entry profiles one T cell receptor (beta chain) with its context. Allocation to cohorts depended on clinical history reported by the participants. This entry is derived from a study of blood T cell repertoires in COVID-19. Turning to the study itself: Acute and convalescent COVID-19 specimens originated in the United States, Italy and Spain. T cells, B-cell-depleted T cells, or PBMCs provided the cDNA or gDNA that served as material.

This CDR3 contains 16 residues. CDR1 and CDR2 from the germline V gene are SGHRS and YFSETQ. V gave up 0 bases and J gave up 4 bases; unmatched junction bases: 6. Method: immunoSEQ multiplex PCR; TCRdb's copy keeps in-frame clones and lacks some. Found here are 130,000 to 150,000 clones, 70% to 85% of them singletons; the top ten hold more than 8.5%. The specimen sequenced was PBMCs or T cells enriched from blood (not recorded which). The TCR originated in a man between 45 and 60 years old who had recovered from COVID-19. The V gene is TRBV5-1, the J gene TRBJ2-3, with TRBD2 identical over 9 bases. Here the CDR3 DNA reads TGCGCCAGCAGCTTGGCCCTAGCGGGGTCTTCAGATACGCAGTATTTT. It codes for CASSLALAGSSDTQYF.